This is a list of T cell receptor beta chains from one sample in a study of lymphopenia after photon versus proton radiotherapy. Assay used: immunoSEQ multiplex PCR; TCRdb lists only in-frame clones, some missing. This table holds about 45,000 clones, 65% to 90% found once. The sequenced sample was peripheral blood, obtained from a patient treated with photon-based radiotherapy. Every receptor here comes from a man in his forties with gastric cancer. CDR3s include the opening cysteine and the closing phenylalanine or tryptophan. The D gene is left open where the match is weak. Clone size is shown for a subset of rows, as once, few, many or a class of expanded clone.

V gene,J gene,clone size,D gene,CDR3 DNA,CDR3 protein
TRBV6-1,TRBJ1-1,NA,NA,TGTGCCAGCAGTGAAGCAGGGAGAAGGGACCGGGCGAACACTGAAGCTTTCTTT,CASSEAGRRDRANTEAFF
TRBV2,TRBJ1-2,NA,TRBD1,TGTGCCAGCAGTGATGGCAGGGGGCTAGATGGCTACACCTTC,CASSDGRGLDGYTF
TRBV5-1,TRBJ2-2,NA,TRBD1,TGCGCCAGCAGCCGGACAGGGACGAACACCGGGGAGCTGTTTTTT,CASSRTGTNTGELFF
TRBV6-1,TRBJ1-2,NA,TRBD1,TGTGCCAGCAGTGAAGACTTCTTCCGGGACAGGGCGTTTCCCCTCTATGGCTACACCTTC,CASSEDFFRDRAFPLYGYTF
TRBV5-4,TRBJ1-2,NA,TRBD1,TGTGCCAGCAGCTTGGTCGGACAGGAGAACTATGGCTACACCTTC,CASSLVGQENYGYTF
TRBV30,TRBJ2-5,NA,TRBD2,TGTGCCTGGAGTAGGCGGGGGGGCCGTGAGACCCAGTACTTC,CAWSRRGGRETQYF
TRBV4-3,TRBJ1-1,NA,NA,TGCGCCAGCAGCCAAGAGTATAGGGAGAACACTGAAGCTTTCTTT,CASSQEYRENTEAFF
TRBV30,TRBJ1-1,NA,NA,TGTGCCTGGATTGCTGGAAGAGCTTTCTTT,CAWIAGRAFF
TRBV11-1,TRBJ1-4,NA,NA,TGTGCCAGCAGCAAAAGCGGACAGAATGAAAAACTGTTTTTT,CASSKSGQNEKLFF
TRBV6-1,TRBJ2-7,once,TRBD2,TGTGCCAGCAGTGAGCTAGCGGGGGGTTTCTACGAGCAGTACTTC,CASSELAGGFYEQYF
TRBV10-2,TRBJ1-1,NA,NA,TGCGCCAGCCGAGGGGGGTCCACTGAAGCTTTCTTT,CASRGGSTEAFF
TRBV5-5,TRBJ2-3,once,NA,TGTGCCAGCAGCTTGGGGGCGGGGGCAGGAGATACGCAGTATTTT,CASSLGAGAGDTQYF
TRBV6-6,TRBJ1-3,few,TRBD1,TGTGCCAGCTTTAAAGGGGGACAGCGCCGAGAAAACACCATATATTTT,CASFKGGQRRENTIYF
TRBV6-5,TRBJ1-2,NA,NA,TGTGCCAGCAGTACGACAGCTAATAACTATGGCTACACCTTC,CASSTTANNYGYTF
TRBV18,TRBJ2-1,NA,TRBD1,TGTGCCAGCTCAACGGGACAGTGGGGTGAGCAGTTCTTC,CASSTGQWGEQFF
TRBV11-2,TRBJ1-2,NA,NA,TGTGCCAGCAGCTTACCGGGTAACTATGGCTACACCTTC,CASSLPGNYGYTF
TRBV6-6,TRBJ2-7,NA,TRBD1,TGTGCCAGCAACTCCGGGACAGAAGCCTACGAGCAGTACTTC,CASNSGTEAYEQYF
TRBV7-3,TRBJ1-4,NA,NA,TGTGCCAGCAGTCCCGGCCAAGATGAAAAACTGTTTTTT,CASSPGQDEKLFF
TRBV7-8,TRBJ1-5,few,NA,TGTGCCAGCAGCTTGCCCGGTGGGCCGGGTCAGCCCCAGCATTTT,CASSLPGGPGQPQHF
TRBV14,TRBJ2-2,NA,NA,TGTGCCAGCAGAGGGGGGTCCAAAACCGGGGAGCTGTTTTTT,CASRGGSKTGELFF
TRBV5-6,TRBJ1-5,NA,NA,TGTGCCAGCAGCTTGGCCGACCTCAATCAGCCCCAGCATTTT,CASSLADLNQPQHF
TRBV2,TRBJ1-2,NA,TRBD1,TGTGCCAGCAAAGGAGGGGGCGCAAGGGACGGCTACACCTTC,CASKGGGARDGYTF
TRBV29-1,TRBJ2-5,NA,NA,TGCAGCGTTGACGGCAGGGGAGAGACCCAGTACTTC,CSVDGRGETQYF
TRBV29-1,TRBJ1-2,NA,TRBD1,TGCAGCGTTGCGGGACAGGGGATCTATGGCTACACCTTC,CSVAGQGIYGYTF
TRBV7-3,TRBJ2-3,NA,TRBD2,TGTGCCAGCAGCTTAGGCGGGGGTTTGAGCTATTTT,CASSLGGGLSYF
TRBV11-3,TRBJ2-1,NA,TRBD1,TGTGCCAGCAGCACCCGGGACAGGGGGATCGATGAGCAGTTCTTC,CASSTRDRGIDEQFF
TRBV10-3,TRBJ1-3,NA,NA,TGTGCCATCAGTGACAGGGGCGGCGGAAACACCATATATTTT,CAISDRGGGNTIYF
TRBV18,TRBJ1-3,few,TRBD1,TGTGCCAGCTCAGCGACAGGGGAAACGAACACCATATATTTT,CASSATGETNTIYF
TRBV30,TRBJ2-3,once,NA,TGTGCCTGGGGTCAGGGGATGACAGAAGCAGATACGCAGTATTTT,CAWGQGMTEADTQYF
TRBV19,TRBJ1-3,few,TRBD1,TGTGCCAGTAGCCCTTCAGGGGGCGGTGGAAACACCATATATTTT,CASSPSGGGGNTIYF
TRBV5-4,TRBJ1-6,NA,NA,TGTGCCAGCAGCTTGTCGACTCCCATCAGCGGTTCACCCCTCCACTTT,CASSLSTPISGSPLHF
TRBV5-1,TRBJ2-7,NA,TRBD1,TGCGCCAGTCAATATGGACAGGGCCTCTCCTACGAGCAGTACTTC,CASQYGQGLSYEQYF
TRBV7-7,TRBJ2-7,NA,NA,TGTGCTAGCAAACGTAAGCAGTACTTC,CASKRKQYF
TRBV6-5,TRBJ2-7,NA,NA,TGTGCCAGCAGTTACAACAGATTCTACGAGCAGTACTTC,CASSYNRFYEQYF
TRBV27,TRBJ1-5,few,NA,TGTGCCAGCAGTATGTATGGAGGTCGGCCCCAGCATTTT,CASSMYGGRPQHF
TRBV5-6,TRBJ2-7,NA,TRBD1,TGTGCCAGCAGCTTCGGGACAGGGTCGCTCGAGCAGTACTTC,CASSFGTGSLEQYF
TRBV20-1,TRBJ1-2,NA,NA,TGCAGTGCCCATGGGGCTTCTGGCTACACCTTC,CSAHGASGYTF
TRBV12-5,TRBJ1-1,NA,TRBD1,TGTGCTAGTGCCACGGGACAGCTCTACCGTGAAGCTTTCTTT,CASATGQLYREAFF
TRBV9,TRBJ1-2,NA,TRBD1,TGTGCCAGCAGCGTAGGACAGGGGGGGCTCGGCTACACCTTC,CASSVGQGGLGYTF
TRBV18,TRBJ1-3,NA,NA,TGTGCCAGCTCACCGCGACAGACCAGTTCTGGAAACACCATATATTTT,CASSPRQTSSGNTIYF